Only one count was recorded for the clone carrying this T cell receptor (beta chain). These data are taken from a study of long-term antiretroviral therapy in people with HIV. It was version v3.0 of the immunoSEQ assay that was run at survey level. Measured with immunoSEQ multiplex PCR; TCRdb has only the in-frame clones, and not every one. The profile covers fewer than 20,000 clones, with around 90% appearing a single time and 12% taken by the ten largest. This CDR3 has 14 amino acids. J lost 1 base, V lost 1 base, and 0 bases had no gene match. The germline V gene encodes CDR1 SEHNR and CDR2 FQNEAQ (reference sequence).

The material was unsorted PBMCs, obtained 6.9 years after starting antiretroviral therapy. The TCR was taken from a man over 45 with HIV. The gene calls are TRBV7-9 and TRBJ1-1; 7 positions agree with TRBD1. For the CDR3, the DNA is TGTGCCAGCAGCTTAGGACAGGGGAACACTGAAGCTTTCTTT. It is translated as CASSLGQGNTEAFF.